This T cell receptor beta chain came from a study of blood T cell repertoires in COVID-19. Study-level information: The United States, Italy and Spain supplied acute and convalescent COVID-19 samples.

Original data processing: Amplification of reference gene primers provided the estimated nucleated cell counts. Libraries were prepared by immunoSEQ multiplex PCR; TCRdb keeps only in-frame clonotypes and omits some of them. Clone size and V and J calls were adopted from that table, with D and trimming inferred from the DNA. This table has 650,000 to 800,000 clones, around 89% appearing once. There are 14 residues in the CDR3. Germline loops: CDR1 GTSNPN, CDR2 SVGIG (reference sequence). V shed 3 bases, J shed 3 bases, and the junction held 5 bases outside the gene matches. V usage is TRBV30 and J usage is TRBJ1-5, with 7 bases identical to TRBD1. This sequence was found in a woman under 30 with acute or convalescent COVID-19. Sequencing was done on a sample of peripheral blood. CDR3 loop: CAWRATGINQPQHF. The DNA for the CDR3 is TGTGCCTGGAGGGCGACAGGGATCAATCAGCCCCAGCATTTT.